The entry that follows covers one T cell receptor beta chain sequence. This sample is part of a study of blood T cell repertoires in COVID-19. Overall study: The United States, Italy and Spain provided the acute and convalescent COVID-19 samples.

Trimming took 0 bases from V and 7 from J, leaving 13 bases between them. The CDR3 is made up of 15 amino acids. CDR1 and CDR2 from the germline V gene are LGHNA and YNFKEQ. Assay used: immunoSEQ multiplex PCR; TCRdb lists only in-frame clones, some missing. The table shows 180,000 or so clones, with 75% to 90% occurring only once. Clinical histories supplied by participants themselves formed the basis of cohort assignment. The chain recombines TRBV4-2 with TRBJ1-5; D might be TRBD1 (6 bases). The clonotype originates from a woman between 45 and 65 years old who had recovered from COVID-19. What was sequenced was PBMCs or T cells enriched from blood (not recorded which). The CDR3 DNA is TGTGCCAGCAGCCAAGATACACAGGGCGCCCAGCCCCAGCATTTT. This sequence encodes CASSQDTQGAQPQHF.